This entry features one T cell receptor beta chain sequence. Its target is unknown. These data come from a study of cytotoxic CD8 clonotypes in ibrutinib-treated CLL. Study at large: Averaging across samples gave approximately 250,000 productive templates and fewer than 100,000 productive rearrangements.

The repertoire was sequenced with immunoSEQ multiplex PCR; TCRdb's copy has only in-frame clones and lacks some. The repertoire consists of hundreds of thousands of clones, with 70% occurring once and the leading ten covering 15%. About 1.9 micrograms of genomic DNA (from cryopreserved PBMCs) were used for TCR beta libraries. General study findings and limits: T-cell clonality at baseline went above that of age-matched healthy donors and rose and fell with circulating CD8+ T-cell counts. A difference in sampling times existed between sustained-remission and progressing patients.

Specimen: PBMCs, collected after 24 months of ibrutinib treatment. This receptor was obtained from a human donor with chronic lymphocytic leukemia.

The CDR3 loop reads CASSGGTKNIQYF. The CDR3 coding sequence is TGTGCCAGCTCAGGGGGCACCAAAAACATTCAGTACTTC. The rearrangement links TRBV28 to TRBJ2-4; TRBD1 aligns across 8 bases. The CDR3 length is 13 residues. The J segment lost 2 bases and the V segment lost 8 bases, leaving 2 bases of the junction unmatched. CDR1 MDHEN and CDR2 SYDVKM come from the germline V gene.